Following are 13 T cell receptor beta chains from one sample sequenced in a study of shared T cell receptors in the human thymus. The data were produced by immunoSEQ multiplex PCR, yet TCRdb's version contains in-frame clones alone and is incomplete. The table lists 700,000 or so clones, 80% to 90% of them singletons. These data also featured in a second study, about human thymus T cells.

The sample was thymocytes. The receptors here all came from a girl younger than two with a congenital heart defect.

CDR3: CASSYYPGATNTEAFF. The CDR3 coding sequence is TGTGCCAGCAGTTACTACCCAGGGGCAACGAACACTGAAGCTTTCTTT. This chain connects TRBV6-5 to TRBJ1-1; D may be TRBD1 (6 bases). The CDR3 is 16 amino acids. V was trimmed by 1 base and J by 1 base, leaving 13 bases between them. CDR1 MNHEY and CDR2 SVGAGI come from the germline V gene.

Points on this clone: This sample includes further DNA sequences coding for the same CDR3. The V gene is TRBV5-1, the J gene TRBJ1-1; 11 nucleotides match TRBD1. The CDR3 has 16 amino acids. J lost 2 bases, V lost 5 bases, and 8 bases had no gene match. Germline CDR1 SGHRS, CDR2 YFSETQ. The CDR3 spells CASSSGTGGRNTEAFF. The CDR3 nucleotides read TGCGCCAGCAGTTCAGGGACAGGGGGGAGAAACACTGAAGCTTTCTTT.

This clone showed up just once. The chain is built from TRBV20-1 and TRBJ2-7, with 7 bases aligning to TRBD1. The CDR3 extends over 11 amino acids. Germline values: CDR1 DFQATT, CDR2 SNEGSKA (reference sequence). J was trimmed by 6 bases and V by 5 bases; bases with no gene match: 4. CDR3 amino acids: CSAYRGSEQYF. For the CDR3, the DNA is TGCAGTGCTTACAGGGGCAGCGAGCAGTACTTC.

The rearrangement links TRBV2 to TRBJ2-7, with D tentatively TRBD2 (5 bases). Between the trimmed V and J ends, which lost 3 bases and 9 bases, there was a span of 6 bases. Looked up from germline, CDR1 is SNHLY and CDR2 is FYNNEI. The CDR3 contains 10 residues. CDR3 sequence (DNA): TGTGCCAGCAGTGATGAGGGGCAGTACTTC. Protein sequence: CASSDEGQYF. Full variable domain (outside the CDR3, taken from reference TRBV2 and TRBJ2-7): EPEVTQTPSHQVTQMGQEVILRCVPISNHLYFYWYRQILGQKVEFLVSFYNNEISEKSEIFDDQFSVERPDGSNFTLKIRSTKLEDSAMYFCASSDEGQYFGPGTRLTVT.

This chain links TRBV28 with TRBJ2-7; TRBD2 matches at 8 bases. The CDR3 runs to 18 residues. Looked up from germline, CDR1 is MDHEN and CDR2 is SYDVKM. V gave up 6 bases and J gave up 2 bases; unmatched junction bases: 18. CDR3 sequence: CASSSPPSGGGSPYEQYF. For the CDR3, the DNA is TGTGCCAGCAGCTCCCCTCCGAGTGGCGGGGGGTCCCCCTACGAGCAGTACTTC.

The chain joins TRBV13 to TRBJ2-1; D is uncertain. Germline V gives CDR1 PRHDT, CDR2 FYEKMQ (reference sequence). The germline V and J ends were trimmed by 5 bases and 0 bases, with 17 bases remaining between them. The CDR3 runs to 17 residues. CDR3 sequence (DNA): TGTGCCAGCAGCCCTACCCCCTTTGCGGCCTCCTACAATGAGCAGTTCTTC. Translation: CASSPTPFAASYNEQFF.

The CDR3 reads CASREGPPQPQHF. DNA for the CDR3: TGTGCCAGCAGGGAGGGACCGCCTCAGCCCCAGCATTTT. The chain links TRBV6-1 to TRBJ1-5, with D perhaps TRBD1 (5 bases). CDR1 and CDR2 from the germline V gene are MNHNS and SASEGT. The CDR3 is 13 amino acids. V lost 6 bases and J lost 6, with 12 bases in between.

This chain links TRBV5-1 with TRBJ1-1; 7 bases fit TRBD1. This CDR3 spans 16 amino acids. Germline CDR1 is SGHRS and CDR2 is YFSETQ. Trimming removed 1 base from V and 0 bases from J; junction bases left unmatched: 6. CDR3 in amino acids: CASSLPQTGLNTEAFF. DNA for the CDR3: TGCGCCAGCAGCTTGCCCCAGACAGGGCTGAACACTGAAGCTTTCTTT.

The chain carries TRBV7-2 and TRBJ2-1, with D possibly matching TRBD2 (5 bases). V gave up 5 bases and J gave up 5 bases, with 16 bases separating them. Germline V gene sequence: CDR1 SGHTA, CDR2 FQGNSA. The CDR3 is 15 amino acids. In nucleotides, the CDR3 is TGTGCCAGCAGCCCGGATCGCGGGCCTAACAATGAGCAGTTCTTC. Protein: CASSPDRGPNNEQFF.

V usage is TRBV6-5 and J usage is TRBJ1-2; D possibly corresponds to TRBD1 (6 bases). CDR1 MNHEY and CDR2 SVGAGI come from the germline V gene. Between the trimmed V and J ends, which lost 1 base and 3 bases, there was a span of 12 bases. This CDR3 is 15 amino acids long. CDR3: CASSYWRHRDYGYTF. Here the CDR3 DNA reads TGTGCCAGCAGTTACTGGCGGCACAGGGACTATGGCTACACCTTC.

This clone was seen once. The V call is TRBV19, the J call TRBJ2-1; 8 positions agree with TRBD1. The length of the CDR3 is 15 residues. V gave up 7 bases and J gave up 1 base; unmatched junction bases: 6. The germline V gene has CDR1 LNHDA and CDR2 SQIVND (reference sequence). CDR3 DNA sequence: TGTGCCAGTAATAGCCGGGACAGGTCCTACAATGAGCAGTTCTTC. This codes for CASNSRDRSYNEQFF.

V usage is TRBV9 and J usage is TRBJ2-3; 9 positions agree with TRBD2. This CDR3 has 19 amino acids. From germline, CDR1 is SGDLS and CDR2 YYNGEE. The trim removed 0 bases at V and 2 bases at J, leaving 13 bases unmatched. The CDR3, as DNA: TGTGCCAGCAGCGTAGATGGGCTAGCGGGGAGCTATACCACAGATACGCAGTATTTT. This encodes CASSVDGLAGSYTTDTQYF.

The V and J genes are TRBV2 and TRBJ1-2; perhaps TRBD1 as D (5 bases). The CDR3 contains 14 residues. V shed 3 bases and J shed 4 bases, with 12 bases lying between them. Germline V lookup: CDR1 SNHLY, CDR2 FYNNEI. CDR3 bases: TGTGCCAGCAGTGACAGGCAGGGCTCCTATGGCTACACCTTC. It is translated as CASSDRQGSYGYTF.